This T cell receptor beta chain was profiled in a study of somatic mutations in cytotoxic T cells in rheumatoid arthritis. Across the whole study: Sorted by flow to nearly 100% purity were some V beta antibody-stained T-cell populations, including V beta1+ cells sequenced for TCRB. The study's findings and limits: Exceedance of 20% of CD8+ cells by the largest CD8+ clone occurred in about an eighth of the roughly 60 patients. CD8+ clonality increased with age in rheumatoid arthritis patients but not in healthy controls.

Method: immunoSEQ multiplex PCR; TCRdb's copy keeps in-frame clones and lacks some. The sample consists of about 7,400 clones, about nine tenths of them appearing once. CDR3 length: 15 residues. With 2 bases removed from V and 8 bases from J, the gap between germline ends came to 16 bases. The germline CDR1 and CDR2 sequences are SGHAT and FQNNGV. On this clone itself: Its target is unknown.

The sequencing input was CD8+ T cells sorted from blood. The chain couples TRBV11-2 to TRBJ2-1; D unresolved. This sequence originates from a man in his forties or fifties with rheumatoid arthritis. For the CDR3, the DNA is TGTGCCAGCAGCTTAATCTCCGCGACGAGCGATGAGCAGTTCTTC. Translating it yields CASSLISATSDEQFF.